A selection of T cell receptor beta chains follows, all from one sample in a study of tumor-infiltrating lymphocytes in oesophageal squamous cell carcinoma. Each CDR3 protein is one row after TCRdb ran MiXCR on the PCR reads. The table lists 15,000 to 20,000 distinct CDR3 sequences, around 40% of them singletons. Input material: normal esophageal tissue next to the tumor. The receptors originated from a female donor with esophageal squamous cell carcinoma. Both conserved end residues are trimmed from each CDR3. D genes are given only for firm matches.

>TRBV7-3|TRBJ2-1|NA
ASSPPGDHYNEQF
>TRBV11-1|TRBJ2-3|NA
ASSLRQLRATQY
>TRBV19|TRBJ2-2|TRBD2
ASSIGGGVDTGELF
>TRBV7-6|TRBJ2-3|NA
ASSIAGSSTDTQY
>TRBV7-6|NA|TRBD2
ASSLGLAGSETQY
>TRBV10-1|TRBJ2-3|NA
ASSDPQGTQY
>TRBV7-2|NA|NA
ASSLNPGAQETQY
>TRBV6-1|TRBJ2-7|TRBD1
ASSAGTGATNEQY
>TRBV7-3|TRBJ2-2|NA
ASSLFPLRETGELF
>TRBV6-1|NA|NA
ASSEAATGYNEQF
>TRBV7-8|TRBJ2-5|NA
ASSPRLAGIEETQY
>TRBV7-6|NA|NA
ASSLRRGDSLGYNEQY
>TRBV7-3|NA|TRBD2
ASSLIGLAGEQY
>TRBV7-6|TRBJ1-1|NA
ASSLGFFSGTEAF
>TRBV12-3/TRBV12-4|TRBJ2-6|NA
ASSFGDVLT
>TRBV12-3/TRBV12-4|TRBJ1-1|NA
ASSLTGPTEAF
>TRBV5-6|TRBJ2-3|NA
ASSLVDRSSTDTQY
>TRBV5-4|TRBJ2-7|TRBD2
ASSAGTSGAIYEQY
>TRBV7-8|TRBJ1-2|NA
ASSPADTVSYGYT
>TRBV7-8|TRBJ1-2|NA
ASSLALTGNYGYT
>TRBV3-1|TRBJ2-3|TRBD2
ASSRELAAQSDTQY
>TRBV7-3|NA|NA
ASSDRSGANVLT
>TRBV5-1|TRBJ2-4|NA
ASSLTGRGENIQY
>TRBV11-2|TRBJ2-3|NA
ASSLGGGGTDTQY
>TRBV29-1|TRBJ2-1|TRBD2
SVEFSGGADNEQF
>TRBV10-2|TRBJ2-5|TRBD2
ASGRDRQETQY
>TRBV12-3/TRBV12-4|TRBJ1-5|NA
ASSIGTQPQH
>TRBV11-2|TRBJ2-7|NA
ASSFGLAYEQY
>TRBV7-2|TRBJ2-3|NA
ASSLAGLITDTQY
>TRBV12-3/TRBV12-4|TRBJ2-5|TRBD2
ASSPGTSGRGV
>TRBV25-1|TRBJ2-1|NA
ASRPNLGPTDSYNEQF
>TRBV7-6|TRBJ2-5|NA
ASSYLSETQY
>TRBV6-5|TRBJ2-3|NA
ASSYRGDTGELY
>TRBV7-3|TRBJ1-3|NA
ASSSGQGNTIY
>TRBV7-7|TRBJ2-1|TRBD2
ASSLDASGANEQF
>TRBV9|NA|TRBD2
ASSGGLAVPYEQY
>TRBV12-3/TRBV12-4|TRBJ2-5|NA
ASNLGRGLGGTGELY
>TRBV19|TRBJ2-1|TRBD2
ASSVLLAGSYNEQF
>TRBV7-9|NA|TRBD2
ASSSPFGEGSYEQY
>TRBV7-6|TRBJ2-7|NA
ASSPLGSYEQY
>TRBV12-3/TRBV12-4|TRBJ2-1|TRBD2
ASSLRTSGDNEQF
>TRBV7-2|TRBJ2-3|NA
ASSTTTSTDTQY
>TRBV7-6|NA|NA
ASSPGGGLGEQF
>TRBV12-3/TRBV12-4|TRBJ2-7|NA
ASSPGDISYEQY
>TRBV7-3|TRBJ2-6|NA
ASSLDHSGANVLT
>TRBV7-2|TRBJ2-5|NA
ASRTRGSSYNEQY
>TRBV7-2|NA|TRBD2
ASSFGLAGVEQY
>TRBV11-2|NA|TRBD1
ASSLDGQGVGNEQF
>TRBV27|NA|NA
ASSLRASRSYNEQF
>TRBV7-8|TRBJ2-5|NA
ASSLGVGGDQETQY
>TRBV24-1|TRBJ2-1|TRBD2
ATSGTSGRGTYNEQF
>TRBV14|TRBJ2-3|NA
ASSQDQSASTDTQY
>TRBV7-9|NA|TRBD1
ASSLATGGNQPQH
>TRBV5-6|TRBJ2-5|NA
ASSWTRQETQY
>TRBV7-2|NA|TRBD2
ASSLVSRGRGHEQY
>TRBV12-3/TRBV12-4|TRBJ2-2|TRBD2
ASRPGGPVTGELF
>TRBV27|NA|TRBD1
ASSPGTGGGQETQY